These 20 T cell receptor beta chains share one sample of origin, sequenced in a study of blood T cell repertoires in COVID-19. Assay: immunoSEQ multiplex PCR; the TCRdb copy retains only in-frame clones and omits some. The profile shows more than 200,000 clones, 80% of them singletons. Sequencing was carried out using PBMCs or T cells enriched from blood (not recorded which). The receptors originated from a man younger than 40 with acute COVID-19.

The chain employs TRBV9 and TRBJ1-2, with a tentative D call TRBD1 (6 bases). Germline-derived CDR1 and CDR2 are SGDLS and YYNGEE. The germline V and J ends were trimmed by 0 bases and 2 bases, with 14 bases remaining between them. The CDR3 loop spans 16 amino acids. CDR3 nucleotide sequence: TGTGCCAGCAGCGTAGAAGGAGGGGGGGCGAACTATGGCTACACCTTC. Translated: CASSVEGGGANYGYTF.

J is TRBJ1-5 and V is TRBV19, with D possibly matching TRBD1 (6 bases). This CDR3 has 14 amino acids. V was clipped by 1 base and J by 5 bases, with 9 bases between them. Looked up from germline, CDR1 is LNHDA and CDR2 is SQIVND (reference sequence). The CDR3 nucleotides read TGTGCCAGTAGTATAGGGGGGCCTGATCAGCCCCAGCATTTT. This gives the protein CASSIGGPDQPQHF.

The CDR3 is CATRPREANEKLFF. CDR3 sequence (DNA): TGTGCCACCCGACCGAGGGAGGCTAATGAAAAACTGTTTTTT. The rearrangement uses TRBV24-1 and TRBJ1-4; D uncertain. The CDR3 totals 14 residues. With 9 bases removed from V and 3 bases from J, the gap between germline ends came to 13 bases. CDR1 KGHDR and CDR2 SFDVKD come from the germline V gene.

The chain joins TRBV5-4 to TRBJ2-5, with D maybe TRBD2 (5 bases). Germline V lookup: CDR1 SGHNT, CDR2 YYREEE (reference sequence). V was trimmed by 7 bases and J by 2 bases, leaving 21 bases between them. This CDR3 has 16 residues. CDR3 loop: CASLWPRAVEQETQYF. For the CDR3, the DNA is TGTGCCAGCCTATGGCCGAGGGCGGTAGAGCAAGAGACCCAGTACTTC. Supplemented by reference TRBV5-4 and TRBJ2-5, the full variable domain reads ETGVTQSPTHLIKTRGQQVTLRCSSQSGHNTVSWYQQALGQGPQFIFQYYREEENGRGNFPPRFSGLQFPNYSSELNVNALELDDSALYLCASLWPRAVEQETQYFGPGTRLLVL.

This clone was picked up one time. The genes are TRBV5-1 and TRBJ2-1; 12 positions agree with TRBD2. The CDR3 covers 16 residues. Losses at the gene ends were 3 bases for V and 4 bases for J; bases not matched to a gene: 5. Germline V gene lookup returns CDR1 SGHRS and CDR2 YFSETQ. In DNA, the CDR3 is TGCGCCAGCAGCTCGACTAGCGGGGGCGCTTACAATGAGCAGTTCTTC. Protein: CASSSTSGGAYNEQFF.

The genes are TRBV2 and TRBJ2-4, with 14 bases matching TRBD2. The V gene's germline CDR1 is SNHLY and CDR2 FYNNEI. Trimming cost V 8 bases and J 6 bases; bases outside gene matches: 6. The CDR3 has 15 residues. CDR3: CASEGLAGGGNIQYF. The CDR3, as DNA: TGTGCCAGCGAAGGACTAGCGGGGGGAGGAAACATTCAGTACTTC.

By frequency in the sample, this clone is medium-sized (0.01 to 0.1%). The V gene is TRBV5-6, the J gene TRBJ1-5; D perhaps matches TRBD1 (5 bases). V lost 0 bases to trimming and J lost 0 bases, with 7 bases between them. Germline loops: CDR1 SGHDT, CDR2 YYEEEE. This CDR3 comprises 15 residues. The DNA for the CDR3 is TGTGCCAGCAGCTTGGGACAGATTAGCAATCAGCCCCAGCATTTT. Its translation: CASSLGQISNQPQHF.

This clone has at least ten counts. The chain is built from TRBV2 and TRBJ1-6; 9 positions match TRBD1. V shed 8 bases, J shed 0 bases, and the junction held 8 bases outside the gene matches. The CDR3 extends over 17 amino acids. Germline V gene data show CDR1 as SNHLY and CDR2 as FYNNEI. The CDR3 DNA is TGTGCCAGCCGCGGACAGGGGCCTAACTCCTATAATTCACCCCTCCACTTT. Its translation: CASRGQGPNSYNSPLHF. The variable domain in full, with the rest retrieved from reference TRBV2 and TRBJ1-6, is EPEVTQTPSHQVTQMGQEVILRCVPISNHLYFYWYRQILGQKVEFLVSFYNNEISEKSEIFDDQFSVERPDGSNFTLKIRSTKLEDSAMYFCASRGQGPNSYNSPLHFGNGTRLTVT.

The chain combines TRBV18 with TRBJ2-3, with a tentative D call TRBD2 (7 bases). The CDR3 is made up of 15 amino acids. Germline CDR1 reads KGHSH; CDR2 reads LQKENI. Trimming cost V 6 bases and J 0 bases, with 13 bases left between them. CDR3 loop: CASSPGGLSTDTQYF. The CDR3, as DNA: TGTGCCAGCTCCCCCGGGGGGCTGAGCACAGATACGCAGTATTTT. The full variable domain, rest sourced from reference TRBV18 and TRBJ2-3, is NAGVMQNPRHLVRRRGQEARLRCSPMKGHSHVYWYRQLPEEGLKFMVYLQKENIIDESGMPKERFSAEFPKEGPSILRIQQVVRGDSAAYFCASSPGGLSTDTQYFGPGTRLTVL.

This chain joins TRBV14 and TRBJ1-1; no definite D call. Germline assignment: CDR1 SGHDN and CDR2 FVKESK. Trimming stripped 1 base from V and 0 bases from J, with 3 bases between. This CDR3 has 13 residues. The CDR3 region has the DNA TGTGCCAGCAGCCAAGTCGTGAACACTGAAGCTTTCTTT. Amino acids: CASSQVVNTEAFF. Complete variable domain (other parts from reference TRBV14 and TRBJ1-1): EAGVTQFPSHSVIEKGQTVTLRCDPISGHDNLYWYRRVMGKEIKFLLHFVKESKQDESGMPNNRFLAERTGGTYSTLKVQPAELEDSGVYFCASSQVVNTEAFFGQGTRLTVV.

The V gene is TRBV25-1, the J gene TRBJ1-3, with 11 positions matching TRBD1. This CDR3 is 15 amino acids long. Trimming took 1 base from V and 9 from J; bases not matched to a gene: 5. The germline CDR1 and CDR2 sequences are MGHDK and SYGVNS. The CDR3 DNA reads TGTGCCAGCAGTGAATTCGGGGACAGGGGGAGCACCATATATTTT. As protein: CASSEFGDRGSTIYF.

This chain links TRBV30 with TRBJ2-1, with TRBD2 as a possible D gene (6 bases). Germline loops: CDR1 GTSNPN, CDR2 SVGIG (reference sequence). The CDR3 contains 13 residues. The V gene lost 4 bases and the J gene lost 5 bases, with 12 bases spanning the gap. For the CDR3, the DNA is TGTGCCTGGATGGAGGGGATCGACAATGAGCAGTTCTTC. It is translated as CAWMEGIDNEQFF.

The table lists this clone with a count of one. The chain joins TRBV30 to TRBJ1-6, with TRBD1 as a possible D gene (6 bases). V lost 3 bases to trimming and J lost 7 bases, with 22 bases between them. The CDR3 totals 17 residues. Germline CDR1 GTSNPN, CDR2 SVGIG (reference sequence). As DNA, the CDR3 is TGTGCCTGGAGGAGGGGTTTGACACAGGGAGGGAATTCACCCCTCCACTTT. Translating it yields CAWRRGLTQGGNSPLHF.

As for this clone: This sample also contains other DNA sequences that code for the same CDR3. The rearrangement joins TRBV5-1 to TRBJ1-1; possible D gene TRBD1, 5 bases. CDR1 and CDR2 from the germline V gene are SGHRS and YFSETQ. CDR3 size: 14 residues. Trimming took 1 base from V and 1 from J, leaving 8 bases between them. The CDR3 nucleotides read TGCGCCAGCAGCTTGCAGGGTAGGAACACTGAAGCTTTCTTT. Translated, it gives CASSLQGRNTEAFF.

This chain joins TRBV9 and TRBJ2-7; 11 positions match TRBD1. CDR1 is SGDLS and CDR2 is YYNGEE in the germline V gene. This CDR3 spans 15 amino acids. With 5 bases clipped from V and 0 bases from J, the junction kept 4 bases outside the gene matches. This chain's CDR3 is CASSGGQGVSYEQYF. CDR3 bases: TGTGCCAGCAGTGGGGGACAGGGGGTCTCCTACGAGCAGTACTTC.

The chain uses TRBV11-2 and TRBJ2-1; TRBD1 matches at 8 bases. Unmatched junction bases numbered 8, after V lost 5 bases and J lost 5 bases. Germline loops: CDR1 SGHAT, CDR2 FQNNGV. The CDR3 is 15 amino acids. Here the CDR3 reads CASSQTTGGNNEQFF. The CDR3, as DNA: TGTGCCAGCAGCCAAACAACAGGGGGAAACAATGAGCAGTTCTTC. Combining the CDR3 with reference TRBV11-2 and TRBJ2-1 gives the whole variable domain EAGVAQSPRYKIIEKRQSVAFWCNPISGHATLYWYQQILGQGPKLLIQFQNNGVVDDSQLPKDRFSAERLKGVDSTLKIQPAKLEDSAVYLCASSQTTGGNNEQFFGPGTRLTVL.

J is TRBJ2-7 and V is TRBV6-5; D gene unclear. The CDR3 has 11 residues. V lost 8 bases to trimming and J lost 4 bases, with 9 bases between them. Per the germline V gene, CDR1 is MNHEY and CDR2 is SVGAGI. The CDR3 bases are TGTGCCAGCGCTTGGAGTTACGAGCAGTACTTC. Amino acid sequence: CASAWSYEQYF.

This chain connects TRBV29-1 to TRBJ1-2; the D gene is possibly TRBD1 (6 bases). The ends were cut back, 5 bases at V and 7 bases at J, with 20 bases in the middle. CDR1 and CDR2 (germline): SQVTM, ANQGSEA. The CDR3 is 14 amino acids. CDR3 in DNA: TGCAGCGTTACCGAAGGGTGGGGGCGCGGTGGCTACACCTTC. This gives the protein CSVTEGWGRGGYTF.

This clone was counted between two and nine times. The chain has TRBV19 and TRBJ1-4; the D gene is possibly TRBD1 (5 bases). The CDR3 is made up of 17 amino acids. CDR1 and CDR2 (germline): LNHDA, SQIVND (reference sequence). V dropped 3 bases and J dropped 6 bases, with 20 bases sitting between them. The CDR3 sequence is CASSIFDRGLGDEKLFF. In DNA, the CDR3 is TGTGCCAGTAGTATCTTCGACAGAGGACTAGGAGATGAAAAACTGTTTTTT.

This chain uses TRBV7-9 with TRBJ1-2; TRBD1 matches 8 bases. The V gene's germline CDR1 is SEHNR and CDR2 FQNEAQ (reference sequence). J was trimmed by 5 bases and V by 3 bases; bases with no gene match: 5. The CDR3 loop spans 14 amino acids. The CDR3 nucleotides are TGTGCCAGCAGCTTGAGACAGGGGCTGTATGGCTACACCTTC. Its translation is CASSLRQGLYGYTF.